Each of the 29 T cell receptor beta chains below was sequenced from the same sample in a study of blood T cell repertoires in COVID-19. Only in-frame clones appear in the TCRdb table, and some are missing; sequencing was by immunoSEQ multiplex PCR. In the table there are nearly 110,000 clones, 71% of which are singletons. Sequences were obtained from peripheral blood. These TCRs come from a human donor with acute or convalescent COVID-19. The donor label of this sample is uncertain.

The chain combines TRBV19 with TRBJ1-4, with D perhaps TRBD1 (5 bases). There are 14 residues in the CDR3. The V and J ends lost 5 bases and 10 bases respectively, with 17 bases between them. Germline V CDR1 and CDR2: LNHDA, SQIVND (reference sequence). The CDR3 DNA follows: TGTGCCAGTAGTGACGACAGTGATGGGGTAAAACTGTTTTTT. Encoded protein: CASSDDSDGVKLFF.

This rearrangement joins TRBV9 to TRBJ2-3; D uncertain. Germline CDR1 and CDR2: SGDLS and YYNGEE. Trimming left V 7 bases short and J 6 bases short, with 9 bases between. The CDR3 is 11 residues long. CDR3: CASSEYDTQYF. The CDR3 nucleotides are TGTGCCAGCTCCGAGTATGATACGCAGTATTTT.

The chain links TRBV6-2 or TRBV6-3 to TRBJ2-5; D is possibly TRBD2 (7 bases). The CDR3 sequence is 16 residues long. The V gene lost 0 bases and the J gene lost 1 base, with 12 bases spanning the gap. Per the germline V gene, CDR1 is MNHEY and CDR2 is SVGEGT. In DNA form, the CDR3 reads TGTGCCAGCAGTTACTCGGGGGGCGGGGGCCAAGAGACCCAGTACTTC. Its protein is CASSYSGGGGQETQYF.

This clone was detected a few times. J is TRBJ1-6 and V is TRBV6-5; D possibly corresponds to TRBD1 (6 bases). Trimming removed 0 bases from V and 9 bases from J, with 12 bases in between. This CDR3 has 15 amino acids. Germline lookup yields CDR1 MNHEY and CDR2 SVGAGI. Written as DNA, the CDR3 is TGTGCCAGCAGTTACTCTACAGGGCCGGGTTCACCCCTCCACTTT. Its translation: CASSYSTGPGSPLHF.

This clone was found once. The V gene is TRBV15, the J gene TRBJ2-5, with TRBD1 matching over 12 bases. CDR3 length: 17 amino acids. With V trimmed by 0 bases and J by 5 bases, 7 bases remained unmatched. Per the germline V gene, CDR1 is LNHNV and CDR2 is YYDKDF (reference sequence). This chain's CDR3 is CATSRDRGQGAAETQYF. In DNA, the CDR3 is TGTGCCACCAGCAGAGATAGGGGACAGGGGGCGGCCGAGACCCAGTACTTC.

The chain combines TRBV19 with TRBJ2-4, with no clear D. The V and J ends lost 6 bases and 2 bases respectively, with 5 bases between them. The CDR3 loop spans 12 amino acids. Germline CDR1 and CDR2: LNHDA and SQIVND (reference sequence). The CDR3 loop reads CASRASKNIQYF. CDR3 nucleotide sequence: TGTGCCAGTAGGGCATCCAAAAACATTCAGTACTTC.

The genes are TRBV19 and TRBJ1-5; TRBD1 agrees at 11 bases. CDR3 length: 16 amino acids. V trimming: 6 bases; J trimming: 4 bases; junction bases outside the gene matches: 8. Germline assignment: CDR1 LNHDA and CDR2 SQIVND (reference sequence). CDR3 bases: TGTGCCAGTAGCGCATGGACAGGGGGCAGGAATCAGCCCCAGCATTTT. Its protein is CASSAWTGGRNQPQHF.

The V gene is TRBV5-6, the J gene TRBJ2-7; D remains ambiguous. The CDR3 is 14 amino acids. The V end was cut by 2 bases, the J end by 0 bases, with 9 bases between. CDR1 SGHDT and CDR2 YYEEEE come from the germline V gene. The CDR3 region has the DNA TGTGCCAGCAGCTTTTTCCGCGGCTCCTACGAGCAGTACGTC. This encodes CASSFFRGSYEQYV.

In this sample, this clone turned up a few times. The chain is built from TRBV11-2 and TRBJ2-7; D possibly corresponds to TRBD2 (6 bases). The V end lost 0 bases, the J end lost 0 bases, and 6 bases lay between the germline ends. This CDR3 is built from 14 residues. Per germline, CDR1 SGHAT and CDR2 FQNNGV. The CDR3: CASSLDGGSYEQYF. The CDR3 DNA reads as TGTGCCAGCAGCTTAGACGGGGGCTCCTACGAGCAGTACTTC.

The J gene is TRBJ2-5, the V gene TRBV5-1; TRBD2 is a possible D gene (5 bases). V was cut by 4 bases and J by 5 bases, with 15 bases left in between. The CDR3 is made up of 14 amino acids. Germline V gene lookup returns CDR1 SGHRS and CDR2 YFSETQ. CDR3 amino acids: CASSPGLLRETQYF. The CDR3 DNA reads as TGCGCCAGCAGCCCAGGACTCCTCCGGGAGACCCAGTACTTC.

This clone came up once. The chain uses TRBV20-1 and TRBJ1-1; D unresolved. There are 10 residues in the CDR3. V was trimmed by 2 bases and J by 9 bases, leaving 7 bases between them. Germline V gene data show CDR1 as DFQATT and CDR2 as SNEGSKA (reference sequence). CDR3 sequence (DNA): TGCAGTGCTAGAAGAGGGAAAGCTTTCTTT. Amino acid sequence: CSARRGKAFF.

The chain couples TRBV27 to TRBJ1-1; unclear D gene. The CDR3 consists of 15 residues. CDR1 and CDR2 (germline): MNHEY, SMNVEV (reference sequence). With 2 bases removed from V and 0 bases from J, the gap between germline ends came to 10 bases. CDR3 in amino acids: CASSLRYQVNTEAFF. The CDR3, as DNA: TGTGCCAGCAGTTTAAGGTATCAGGTGAACACTGAAGCTTTCTTT.

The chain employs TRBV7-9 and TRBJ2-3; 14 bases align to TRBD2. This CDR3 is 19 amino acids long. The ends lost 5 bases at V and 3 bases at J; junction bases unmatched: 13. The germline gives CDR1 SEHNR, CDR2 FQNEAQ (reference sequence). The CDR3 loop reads CASSPNRPWTSGGTDTQYF. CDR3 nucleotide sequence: TGTGCCAGCAGCCCGAACAGACCCTGGACTAGCGGGGGGACAGATACGCAGTATTTT.

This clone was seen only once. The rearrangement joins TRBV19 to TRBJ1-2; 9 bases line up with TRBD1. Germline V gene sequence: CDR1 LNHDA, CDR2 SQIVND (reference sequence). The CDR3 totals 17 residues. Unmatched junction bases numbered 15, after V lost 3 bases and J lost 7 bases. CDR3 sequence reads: CASSISGQGPLISGYTF. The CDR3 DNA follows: TGTGCCAGTAGTATTTCGGGACAGGGACCGCTGATATCTGGCTACACCTTC.

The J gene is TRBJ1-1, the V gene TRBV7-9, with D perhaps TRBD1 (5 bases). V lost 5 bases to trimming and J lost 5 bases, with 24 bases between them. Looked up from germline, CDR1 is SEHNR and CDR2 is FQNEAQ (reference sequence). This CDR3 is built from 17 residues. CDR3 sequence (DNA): TGTGCCAGCAGCGCCATACACCCCCAGGCGAACAGGACTGAAGCTTTCTTT. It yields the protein CASSAIHPQANRTEAFF.

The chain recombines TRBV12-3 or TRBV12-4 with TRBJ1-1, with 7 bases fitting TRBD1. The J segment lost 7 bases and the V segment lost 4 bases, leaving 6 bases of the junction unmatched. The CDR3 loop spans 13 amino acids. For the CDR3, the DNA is TGTGCCAGCAGTTCAAACCGACAGGGTGAAGCTTTCTTT. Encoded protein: CASSSNRQGEAFF.

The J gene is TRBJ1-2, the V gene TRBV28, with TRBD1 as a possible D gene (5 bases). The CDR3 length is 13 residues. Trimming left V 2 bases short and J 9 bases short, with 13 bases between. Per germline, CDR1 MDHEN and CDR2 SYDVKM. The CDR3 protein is CASSLSRAGSYTF. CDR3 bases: TGTGCCAGCAGTTTAAGCAGGGCTGGTAGCTACACCTTC.

The DNA of the CDR3 is TGTGCCAGCAGTTACCAAGGACAGGGGCTTAATTCACCCCTCCACTTT. Its translation: CASSYQGQGLNSPLHF. J is TRBJ1-6 and V is TRBV6-5, with 9 bases aligning to TRBD1. There are 16 residues in the CDR3. Losses at the gene ends were 2 bases for V and 6 bases for J; bases not matched to a gene: 5. Germline CDR1 reads MNHEY; CDR2 reads SVGAGI.

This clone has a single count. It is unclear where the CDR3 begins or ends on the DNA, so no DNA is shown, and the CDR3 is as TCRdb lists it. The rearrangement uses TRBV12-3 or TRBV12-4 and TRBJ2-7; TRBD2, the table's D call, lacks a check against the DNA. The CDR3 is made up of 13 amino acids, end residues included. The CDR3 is CASSSSFTSEQYV.

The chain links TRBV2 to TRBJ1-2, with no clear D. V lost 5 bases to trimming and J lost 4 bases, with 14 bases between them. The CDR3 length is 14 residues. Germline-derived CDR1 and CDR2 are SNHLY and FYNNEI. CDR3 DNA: TGTGCCAGCAGTCCCGACACCTCAATCTATGGCTACACCTTC. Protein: CASSPDTSIYGYTF.

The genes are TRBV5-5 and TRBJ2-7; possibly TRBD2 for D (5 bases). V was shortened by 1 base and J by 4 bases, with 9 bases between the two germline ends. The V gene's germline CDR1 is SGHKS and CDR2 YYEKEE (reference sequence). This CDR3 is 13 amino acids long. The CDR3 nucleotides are TGTGCCAGCAGCTTGTTCTCGGGATACGAGCAGTACGTC. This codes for CASSLFSGYEQYV.

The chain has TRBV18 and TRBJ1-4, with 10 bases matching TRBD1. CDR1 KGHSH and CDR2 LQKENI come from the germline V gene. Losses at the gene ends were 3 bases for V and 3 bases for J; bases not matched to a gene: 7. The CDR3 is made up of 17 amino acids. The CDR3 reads CASSPKGQGEANEKLFF. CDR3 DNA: TGTGCCAGCTCACCCAAAGGACAGGGGGAAGCTAATGAAAAACTGTTTTTT.

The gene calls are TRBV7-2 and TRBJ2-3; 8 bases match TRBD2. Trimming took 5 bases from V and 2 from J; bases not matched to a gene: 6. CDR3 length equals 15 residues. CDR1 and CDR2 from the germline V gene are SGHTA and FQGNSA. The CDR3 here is CASSADGRATDTQYF. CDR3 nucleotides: TGTGCCAGCAGCGCAGACGGGAGGGCCACAGATACGCAGTATTTT.

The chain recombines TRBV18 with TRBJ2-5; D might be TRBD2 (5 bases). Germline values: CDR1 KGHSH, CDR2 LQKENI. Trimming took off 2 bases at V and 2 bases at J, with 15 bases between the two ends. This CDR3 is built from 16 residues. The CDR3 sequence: CASSPRMGGGQETQYF. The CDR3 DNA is TGTGCCAGCTCACCAAGGATGGGCGGAGGACAAGAGACCCAGTACTTC.

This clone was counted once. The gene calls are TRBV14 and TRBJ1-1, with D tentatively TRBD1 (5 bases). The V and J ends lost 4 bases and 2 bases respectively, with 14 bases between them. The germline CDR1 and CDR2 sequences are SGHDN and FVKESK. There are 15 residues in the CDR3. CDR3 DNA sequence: TGTGCCAGCAGCCCGAGGAGGGGCCCTAACACTGAAGCTTTCTTT. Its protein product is CASSPRRGPNTEAFF.

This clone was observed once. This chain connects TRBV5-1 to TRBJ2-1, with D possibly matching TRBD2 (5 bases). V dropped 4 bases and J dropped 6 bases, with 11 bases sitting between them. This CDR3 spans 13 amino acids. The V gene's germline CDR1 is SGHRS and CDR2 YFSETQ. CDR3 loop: CASSLLGVNEQFF. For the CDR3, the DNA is TGCGCCAGCAGCCTTCTCGGGGTCAATGAGCAGTTCTTC.

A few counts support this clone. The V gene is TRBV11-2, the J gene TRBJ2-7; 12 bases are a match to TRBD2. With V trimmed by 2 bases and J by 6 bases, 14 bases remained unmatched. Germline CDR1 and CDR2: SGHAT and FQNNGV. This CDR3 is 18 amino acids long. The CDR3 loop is CASSLLPGLAGKGGEQYF. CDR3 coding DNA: TGTGCCAGCAGCTTACTCCCAGGACTAGCGGGAAAAGGTGGCGAGCAGTACTTC.

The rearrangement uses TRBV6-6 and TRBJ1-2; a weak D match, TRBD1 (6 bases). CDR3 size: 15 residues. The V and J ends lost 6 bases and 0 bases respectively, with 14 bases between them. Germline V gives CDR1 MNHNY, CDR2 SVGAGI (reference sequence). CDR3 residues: CASRIDRSTNYGYTF. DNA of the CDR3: TGTGCCAGCAGAATTGACAGGTCAACTAACTATGGCTACACCTTC.

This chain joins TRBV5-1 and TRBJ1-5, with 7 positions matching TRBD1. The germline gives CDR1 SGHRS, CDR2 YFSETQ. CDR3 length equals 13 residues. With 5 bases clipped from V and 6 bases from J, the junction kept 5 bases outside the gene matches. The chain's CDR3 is CASSPGGSQPQHF. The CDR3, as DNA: TGCGCCAGCAGTCCAGGGGGATCTCAGCCCCAGCATTTT.